This TCR beta chain was identified in a study of graft-versus-host responses after intestinal transplantation. The wider study: Recipients had multivisceral, liver-intestinal, or isolated intestinal transplants. Each patient got anti-thymocyte globulin induction, then tacrolimus and steroids for around three years.

General study findings and limits: Some GvH clones were seen earlier in gut or blood, suggesting intestinal origin. The highest levels of circulating GvH clones went along with early declines in HvG clones after transplant.

The length of the CDR3 is 15 residues. Note on this clone: What it binds is unknown.

Clones were sequenced by immunoSEQ multiplex PCR, and TCRdb holds only the in-frame ones, with some missing. The table records approximately 100,000 clones, 90% of them present only once. The TCR comes from a human donor who received an intestinal transplant. The chain recombines TRBV21-1 with TRBJ1-6; TRBD1 is the table's D call and was not checked against the DNA. TRBV21-1 is classified as a pseudogene. Specimen: unstimulated CD4+ T cells sorted from spleen or lymph node cells, collected before intestinal transplant. The CDR3 region has the DNA TGTGCCAGCACCCCCAGGCATACCTATAATTCACCCCTCCACTTT. The encoded protein is CASTPRHTYNSPLHF.